The present T cell receptor (beta chain) was sequenced within a study of blood T cell repertoires in COVID-19. On the study more broadly: Samples came from the United States, Italy and Spain, spanning acute and convalescent COVID-19. Sample material is recorded as cDNA or gDNA derived from T cells, B-cell-depleted T cells, or PBMCs.

Under the authors' procedure: Amplification from reference gene primers served as the basis for estimated nucleated cell counts. Sequencing was performed with immunoSEQ multiplex PCR; in TCRdb, only in-frame clones are kept and a portion is missing. The V and J calls and clone size were taken over from that table, and D and trimming were inferred from the DNA. The data show about 270,000 clones, around 90% seen once. The junction had 5 bases not matched to a gene; V was cut back by 4 bases and J by 2 bases. The germline V gene encodes CDR1 SGHRS and CDR2 YFSETQ. This CDR3 spans 15 amino acids. This chain links TRBV5-1 with TRBJ2-3; 9 positions agree with TRBD1. This clonotype was sampled from a man aged 55 to 69 who had recovered from COVID-19. The specimen sequenced was peripheral blood. The CDR3 coding sequence is TGCGCCAGCAGCACGGACAGGGGACCCACAGATACGCAGTATTTT. This gives the protein CASSTDRGPTDTQYF.